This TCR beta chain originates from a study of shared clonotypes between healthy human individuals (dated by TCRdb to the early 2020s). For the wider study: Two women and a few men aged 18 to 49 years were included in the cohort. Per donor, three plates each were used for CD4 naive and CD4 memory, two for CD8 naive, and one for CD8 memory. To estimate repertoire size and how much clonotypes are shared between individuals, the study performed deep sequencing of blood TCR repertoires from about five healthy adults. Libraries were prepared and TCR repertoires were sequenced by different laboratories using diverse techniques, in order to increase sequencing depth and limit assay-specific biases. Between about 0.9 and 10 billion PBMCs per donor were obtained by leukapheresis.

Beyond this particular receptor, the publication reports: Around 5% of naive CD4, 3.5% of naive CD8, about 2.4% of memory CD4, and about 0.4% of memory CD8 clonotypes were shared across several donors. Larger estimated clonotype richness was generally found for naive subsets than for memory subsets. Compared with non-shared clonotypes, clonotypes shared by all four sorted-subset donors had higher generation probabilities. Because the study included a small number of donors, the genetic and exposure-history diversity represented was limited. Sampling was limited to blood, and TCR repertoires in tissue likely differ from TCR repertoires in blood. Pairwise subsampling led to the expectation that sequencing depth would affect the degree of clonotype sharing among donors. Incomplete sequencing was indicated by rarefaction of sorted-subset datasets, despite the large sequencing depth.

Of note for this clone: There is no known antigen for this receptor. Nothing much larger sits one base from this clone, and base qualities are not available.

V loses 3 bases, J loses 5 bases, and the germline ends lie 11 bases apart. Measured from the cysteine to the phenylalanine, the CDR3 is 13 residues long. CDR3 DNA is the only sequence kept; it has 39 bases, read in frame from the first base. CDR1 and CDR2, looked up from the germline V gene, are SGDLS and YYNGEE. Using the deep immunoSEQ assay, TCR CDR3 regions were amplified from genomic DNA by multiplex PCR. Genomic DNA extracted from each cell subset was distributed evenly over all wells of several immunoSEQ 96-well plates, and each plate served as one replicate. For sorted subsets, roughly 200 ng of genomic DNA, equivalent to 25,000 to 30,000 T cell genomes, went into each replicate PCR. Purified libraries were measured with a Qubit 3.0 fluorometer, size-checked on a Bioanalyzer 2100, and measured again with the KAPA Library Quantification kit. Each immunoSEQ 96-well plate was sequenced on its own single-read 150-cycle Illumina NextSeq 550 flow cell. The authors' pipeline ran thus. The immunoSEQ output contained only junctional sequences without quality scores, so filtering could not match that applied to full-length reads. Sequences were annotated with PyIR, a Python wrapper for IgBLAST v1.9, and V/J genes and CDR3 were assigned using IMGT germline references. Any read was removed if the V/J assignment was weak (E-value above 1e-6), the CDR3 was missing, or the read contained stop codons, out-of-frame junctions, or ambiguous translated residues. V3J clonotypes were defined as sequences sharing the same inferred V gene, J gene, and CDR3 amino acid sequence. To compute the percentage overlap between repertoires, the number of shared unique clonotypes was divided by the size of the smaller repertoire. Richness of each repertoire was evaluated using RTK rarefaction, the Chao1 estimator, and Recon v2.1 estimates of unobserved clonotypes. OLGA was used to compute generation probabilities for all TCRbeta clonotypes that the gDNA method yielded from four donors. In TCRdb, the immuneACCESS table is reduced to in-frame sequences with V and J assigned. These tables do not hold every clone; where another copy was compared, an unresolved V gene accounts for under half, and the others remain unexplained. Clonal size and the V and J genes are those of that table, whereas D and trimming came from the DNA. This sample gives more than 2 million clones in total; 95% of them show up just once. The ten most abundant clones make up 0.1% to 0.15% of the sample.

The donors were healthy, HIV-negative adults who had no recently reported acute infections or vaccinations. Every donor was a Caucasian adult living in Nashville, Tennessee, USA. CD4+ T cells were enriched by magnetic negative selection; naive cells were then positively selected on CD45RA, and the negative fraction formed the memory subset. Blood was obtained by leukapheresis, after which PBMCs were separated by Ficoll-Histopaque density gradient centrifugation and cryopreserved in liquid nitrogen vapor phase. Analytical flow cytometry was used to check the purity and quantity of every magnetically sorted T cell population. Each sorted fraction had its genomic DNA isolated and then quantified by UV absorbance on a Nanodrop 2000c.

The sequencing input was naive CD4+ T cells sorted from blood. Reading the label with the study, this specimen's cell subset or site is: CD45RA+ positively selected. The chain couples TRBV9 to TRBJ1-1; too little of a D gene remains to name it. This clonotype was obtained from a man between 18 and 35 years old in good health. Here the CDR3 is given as CASSAKLWTEAFF. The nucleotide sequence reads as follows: TGTGCCAGCAGCGCCAAACTTTGGACTGAAGCTTTCTTT.